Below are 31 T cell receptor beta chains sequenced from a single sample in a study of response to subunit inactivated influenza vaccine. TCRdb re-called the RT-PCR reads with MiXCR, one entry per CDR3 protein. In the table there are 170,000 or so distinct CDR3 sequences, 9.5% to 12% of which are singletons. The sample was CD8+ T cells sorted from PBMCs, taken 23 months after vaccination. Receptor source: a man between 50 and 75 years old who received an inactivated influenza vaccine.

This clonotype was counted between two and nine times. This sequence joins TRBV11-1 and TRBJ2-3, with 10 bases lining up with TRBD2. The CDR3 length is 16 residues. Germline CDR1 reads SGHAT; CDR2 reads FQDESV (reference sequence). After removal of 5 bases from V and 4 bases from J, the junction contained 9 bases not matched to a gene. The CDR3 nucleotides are TGTGCCAGCAGCCCGGGACTAGCGAGAGTTCCAGATACGCAGTATTTT. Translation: CASSPGLARVPDTQYF.

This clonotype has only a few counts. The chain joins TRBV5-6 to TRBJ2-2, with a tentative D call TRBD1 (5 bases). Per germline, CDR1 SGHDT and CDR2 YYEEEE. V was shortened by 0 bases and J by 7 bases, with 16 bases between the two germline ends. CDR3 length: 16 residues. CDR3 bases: TGTGCCAGCAGCTTGGGTGTCCAGGGTTTTCACGGGGAGCTGTTTTTT. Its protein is CASSLGVQGFHGELFF.

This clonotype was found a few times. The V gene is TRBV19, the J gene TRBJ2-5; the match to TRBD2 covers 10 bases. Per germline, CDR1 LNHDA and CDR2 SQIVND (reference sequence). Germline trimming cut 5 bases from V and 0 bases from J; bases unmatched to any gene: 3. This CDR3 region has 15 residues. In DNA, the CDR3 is TGTGCCAGTAGTGCCGGGACTAGCGACCAAGAGACCCAGTACTTC. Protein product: CASSAGTSDQETQYF.

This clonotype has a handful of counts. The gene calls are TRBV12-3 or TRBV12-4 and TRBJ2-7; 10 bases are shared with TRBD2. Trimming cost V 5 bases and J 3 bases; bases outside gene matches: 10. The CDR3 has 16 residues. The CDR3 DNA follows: TGTGCCAGCAGTCCGATGAAGGGACTAGCGAGCTACGAGCAGTACTTC. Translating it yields CASSPMKGLASYEQYF.

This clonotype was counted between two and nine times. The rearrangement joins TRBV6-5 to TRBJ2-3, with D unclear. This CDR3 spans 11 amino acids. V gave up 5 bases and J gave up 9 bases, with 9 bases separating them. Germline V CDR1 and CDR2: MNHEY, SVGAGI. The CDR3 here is CASSDLLTQYF. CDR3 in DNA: TGTGCCAGCAGTGACCTTTTAACGCAGTATTTT.

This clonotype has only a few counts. The CDR3 nucleotides read TGCGCCAGCAGCCAGTTAGGGACTAGCAATGAGCAGTTCTTC. Its protein is CASSQLGTSNEQFF. The rearrangement uses TRBV4-1 and TRBJ2-1, with 8 bases identical to TRBD2. V was pared by 3 bases and J by 6 bases, with 4 bases of the junction left unmatched. The CDR3 spans 14 residues. Germline V gene data show CDR1 as MGHRA and CDR2 as YSYEKL.

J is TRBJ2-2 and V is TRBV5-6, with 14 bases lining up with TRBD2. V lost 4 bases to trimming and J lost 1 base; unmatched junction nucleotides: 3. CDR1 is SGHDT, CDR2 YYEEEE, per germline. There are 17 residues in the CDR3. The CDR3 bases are TGTGCCAGCAGCCTCGGGACTAGCGGGGGGAACACCGGGGAGCTGTTTTTT. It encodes CASSLGTSGGNTGELFF.

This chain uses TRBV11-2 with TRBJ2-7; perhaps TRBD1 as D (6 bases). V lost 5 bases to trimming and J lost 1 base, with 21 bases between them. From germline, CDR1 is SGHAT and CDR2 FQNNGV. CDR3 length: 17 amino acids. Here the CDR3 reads CASSHVNREDGSYEQYF. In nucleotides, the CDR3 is TGTGCCAGCAGCCACGTTAACAGGGAAGATGGATCCTACGAGCAGTACTTC.

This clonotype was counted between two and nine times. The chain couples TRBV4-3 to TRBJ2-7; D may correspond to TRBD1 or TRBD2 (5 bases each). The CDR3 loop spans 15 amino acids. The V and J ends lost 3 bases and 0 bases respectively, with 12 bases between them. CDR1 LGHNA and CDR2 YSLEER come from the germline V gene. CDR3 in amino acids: CASSQGIGGSYEQYF. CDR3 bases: TGCGCCAGCAGCCAGGGGATTGGGGGCTCCTACGAGCAGTACTTC.

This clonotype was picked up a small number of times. The CDR3 region is CASSQIADSMNTEAFF. CDR3 coding DNA: TGTGCCAGCAGCCAGATCGCCGATAGCATGAACACTGAAGCTTTCTTT. This sequence joins TRBV3-1 and TRBJ1-1, with D unresolved. Per germline, CDR1 LGHDT and CDR2 YNNKEL (reference sequence). Trimming removed 3 bases at V and 0 bases at J, with 14 bases between. This CDR3 contains 16 residues.

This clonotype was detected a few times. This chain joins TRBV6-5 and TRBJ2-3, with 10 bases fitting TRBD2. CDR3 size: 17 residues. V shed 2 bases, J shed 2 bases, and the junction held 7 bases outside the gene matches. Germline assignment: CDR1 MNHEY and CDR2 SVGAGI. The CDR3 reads CASSYPSSGGNTDTQYF. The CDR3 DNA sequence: TGTGCCAGCAGTTACCCTTCTAGCGGGGGAAACACAGATACGCAGTATTTT.

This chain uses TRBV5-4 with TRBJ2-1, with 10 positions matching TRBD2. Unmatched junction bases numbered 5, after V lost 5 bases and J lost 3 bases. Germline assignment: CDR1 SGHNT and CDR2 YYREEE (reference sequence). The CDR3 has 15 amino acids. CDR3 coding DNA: TGTGCCAGCAGTCAGACTAGCGGGTTCTACAATGAGCAGTTCTTC. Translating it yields CASSQTSGFYNEQFF.

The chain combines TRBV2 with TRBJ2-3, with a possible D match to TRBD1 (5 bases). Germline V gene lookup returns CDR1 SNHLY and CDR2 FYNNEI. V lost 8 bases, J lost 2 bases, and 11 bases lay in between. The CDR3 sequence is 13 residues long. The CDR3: CASLTTDTDTQYF. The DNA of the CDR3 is TGTGCCAGCCTGACGACAGACACAGATACGCAGTATTTT.

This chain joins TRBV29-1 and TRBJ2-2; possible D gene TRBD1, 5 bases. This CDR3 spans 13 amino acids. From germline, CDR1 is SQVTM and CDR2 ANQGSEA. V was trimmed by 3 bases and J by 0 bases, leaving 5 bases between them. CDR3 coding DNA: TGCAGCGTTGACAGGGCGAACACCGGGGAGCTGTTTTTT. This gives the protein CSVDRANTGELFF.

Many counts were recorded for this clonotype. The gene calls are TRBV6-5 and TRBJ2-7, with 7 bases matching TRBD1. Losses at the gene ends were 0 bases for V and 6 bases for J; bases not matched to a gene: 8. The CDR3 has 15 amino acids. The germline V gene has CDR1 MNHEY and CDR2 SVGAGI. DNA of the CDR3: TGTGCCAGCAGTTACTCGCACAGGGGCAGAGGCGAGCAGTACTTC. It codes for CASSYSHRGRGEQYF.

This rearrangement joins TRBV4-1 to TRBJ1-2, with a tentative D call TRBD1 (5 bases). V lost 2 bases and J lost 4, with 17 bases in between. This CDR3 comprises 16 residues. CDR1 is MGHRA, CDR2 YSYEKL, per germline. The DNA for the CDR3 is TGCGCCAGCAGCCAATTTTCCACGGACAATCTCTATGGCTACACCTTC. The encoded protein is CASSQFSTDNLYGYTF.

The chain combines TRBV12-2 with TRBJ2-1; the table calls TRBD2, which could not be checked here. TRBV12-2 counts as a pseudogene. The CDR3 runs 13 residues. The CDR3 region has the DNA TGTGCAAGTCGCTCTTCCCCGAGGGCGGAGCAGTTCTTC. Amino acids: CASRSSPRAEQFF.

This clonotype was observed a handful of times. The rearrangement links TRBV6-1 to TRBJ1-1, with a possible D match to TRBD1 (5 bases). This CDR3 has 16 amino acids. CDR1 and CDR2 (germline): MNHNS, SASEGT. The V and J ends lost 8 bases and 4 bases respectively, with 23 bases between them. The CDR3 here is CASSTGPVGRGTEAFF. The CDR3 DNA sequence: TGTGCCAGCTCCACGGGGCCTGTCGGACGAGGCACTGAAGCTTTCTTT.

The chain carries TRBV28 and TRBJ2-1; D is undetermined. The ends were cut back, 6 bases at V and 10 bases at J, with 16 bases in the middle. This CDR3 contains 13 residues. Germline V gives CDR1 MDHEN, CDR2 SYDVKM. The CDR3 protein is CASSLGLVLEQFF. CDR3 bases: TGTGCCAGCAGCCTCGGGCTAGTTTTAGAGCAGTTCTTC.

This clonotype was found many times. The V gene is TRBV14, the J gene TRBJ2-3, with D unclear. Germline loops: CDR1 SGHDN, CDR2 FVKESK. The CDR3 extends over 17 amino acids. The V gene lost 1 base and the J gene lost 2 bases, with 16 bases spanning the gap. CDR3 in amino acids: CASSQVGLQVPTDTQYF. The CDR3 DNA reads TGTGCCAGCAGCCAAGTTGGCCTTCAAGTCCCCACAGATACGCAGTATTTT.

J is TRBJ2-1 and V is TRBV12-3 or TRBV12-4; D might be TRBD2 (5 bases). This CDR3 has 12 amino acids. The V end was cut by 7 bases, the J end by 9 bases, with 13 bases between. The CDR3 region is CASTSMRVEQFF. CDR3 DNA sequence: TGTGCCAGCACCTCTATGCGGGTTGAGCAGTTCTTC.

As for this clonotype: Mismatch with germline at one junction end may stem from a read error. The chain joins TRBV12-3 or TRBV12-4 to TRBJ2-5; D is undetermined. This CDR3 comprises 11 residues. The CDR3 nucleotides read TGTGCCGGCAGACGCGAGGAGACCCAGTACTTC. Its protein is CAGRREETQYF.

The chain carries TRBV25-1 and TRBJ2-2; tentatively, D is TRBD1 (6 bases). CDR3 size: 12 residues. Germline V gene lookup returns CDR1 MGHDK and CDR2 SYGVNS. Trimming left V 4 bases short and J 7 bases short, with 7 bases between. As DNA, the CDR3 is TGTGCCAGCAGTGCAGGGGTCGGGGAGCTGTTTTTT. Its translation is CASSAGVGELFF.

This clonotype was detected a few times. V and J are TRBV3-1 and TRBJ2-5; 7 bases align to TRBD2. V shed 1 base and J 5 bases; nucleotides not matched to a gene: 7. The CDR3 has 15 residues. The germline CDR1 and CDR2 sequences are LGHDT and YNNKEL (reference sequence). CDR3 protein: CASSQAAVAGETQYF. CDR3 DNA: TGTGCCAGCAGCCAAGCTGCCGTAGCGGGTGAGACCCAGTACTTC.

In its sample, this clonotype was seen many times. CDR3 DNA sequence: TGTGCCAGCAGTTGGGCGGGCACCGGGGAGCTGTTTTTT. Translated: CASSWAGTGELFF. The V call is TRBV28, the J call TRBJ2-2; D is possibly TRBD2 (5 bases). Germline CDR1 is MDHEN and CDR2 is SYDVKM. The CDR3 length is 13 residues. V was cut by 4 bases and J by 4 bases, with 7 bases left in between. The full variable domain, rest sourced from reference TRBV28 and TRBJ2-2, is DVKVTQSSRYLVKRTGEKVFLECVQDMDHENMFWYRQDPGLGLRLIYFSYDVKMKEKGDIPEGYSVSREKKERFSLILESASTNQTSMYLCASSWAGTGELFFGEGSRLTVL.

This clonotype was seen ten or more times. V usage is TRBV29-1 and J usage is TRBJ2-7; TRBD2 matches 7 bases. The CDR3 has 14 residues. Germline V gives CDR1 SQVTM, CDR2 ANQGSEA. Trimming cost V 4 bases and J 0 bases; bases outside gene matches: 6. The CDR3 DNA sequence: TGCAGCGTTGCGACCGGGGGGAGCTCCTACGAGCAGTACTTC. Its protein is CSVATGGSSYEQYF.

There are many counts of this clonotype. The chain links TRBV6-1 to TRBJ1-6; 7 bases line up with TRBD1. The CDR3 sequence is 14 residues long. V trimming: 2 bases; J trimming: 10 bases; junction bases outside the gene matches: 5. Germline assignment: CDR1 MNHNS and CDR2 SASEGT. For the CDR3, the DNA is TGTGCCAGCAGTGAAACAGGGGAGGGCTCACCCCTCCACTTT. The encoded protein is CASSETGEGSPLHF.

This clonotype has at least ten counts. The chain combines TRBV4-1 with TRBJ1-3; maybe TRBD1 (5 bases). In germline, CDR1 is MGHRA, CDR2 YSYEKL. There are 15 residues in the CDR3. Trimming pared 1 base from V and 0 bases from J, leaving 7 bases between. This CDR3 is CASSQGQFSGNTIYF. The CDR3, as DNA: TGCGCCAGCAGCCAAGGACAGTTCTCTGGAAACACCATATATTTT.

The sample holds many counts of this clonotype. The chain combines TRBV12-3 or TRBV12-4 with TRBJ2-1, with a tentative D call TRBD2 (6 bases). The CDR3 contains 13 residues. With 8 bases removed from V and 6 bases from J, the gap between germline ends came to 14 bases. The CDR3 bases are TGTGCCAGCTTCGGGGGAGGAATCAATGAGCAGTTCTTC. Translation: CASFGGGINEQFF.

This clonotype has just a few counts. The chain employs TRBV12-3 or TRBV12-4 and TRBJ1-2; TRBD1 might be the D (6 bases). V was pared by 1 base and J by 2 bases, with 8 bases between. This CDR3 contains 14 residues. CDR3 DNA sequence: TGTGCCAGCAGTTTAGGGGGGGCCAACTATGGCTACACCTTC. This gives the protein CASSLGGANYGYTF.

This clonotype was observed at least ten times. The CDR3 sequence is CASSAYRDWHYEQYF. Written as DNA, the CDR3 is TGTGCCAGCAGCGCGTACCGGGACTGGCACTACGAGCAGTACTTC. The chain uses TRBV9 and TRBJ2-7; TRBD2 might be the D (6 bases). With 3 bases removed from V and 3 bases from J, the gap between germline ends came to 16 bases. The CDR3 contains 15 residues. The V gene's germline CDR1 is SGDLS and CDR2 YYNGEE.